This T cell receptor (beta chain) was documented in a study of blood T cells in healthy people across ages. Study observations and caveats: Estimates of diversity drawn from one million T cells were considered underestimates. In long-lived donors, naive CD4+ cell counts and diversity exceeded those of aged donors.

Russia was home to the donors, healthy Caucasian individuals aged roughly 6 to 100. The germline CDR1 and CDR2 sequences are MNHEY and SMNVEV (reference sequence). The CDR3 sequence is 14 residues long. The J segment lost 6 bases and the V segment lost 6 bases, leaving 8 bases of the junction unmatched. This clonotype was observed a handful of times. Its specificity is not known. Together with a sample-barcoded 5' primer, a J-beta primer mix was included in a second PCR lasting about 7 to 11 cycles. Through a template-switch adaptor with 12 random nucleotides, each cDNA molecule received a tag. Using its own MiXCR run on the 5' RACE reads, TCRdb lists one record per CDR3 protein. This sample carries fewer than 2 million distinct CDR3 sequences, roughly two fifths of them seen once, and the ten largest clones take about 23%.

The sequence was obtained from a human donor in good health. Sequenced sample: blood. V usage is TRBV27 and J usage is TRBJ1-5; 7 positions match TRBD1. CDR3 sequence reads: CASSRQGSGQPQHF. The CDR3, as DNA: TGTGCCAGCAGCCGACAGGGTTCGGGTCAGCCCCAGCATTTT.